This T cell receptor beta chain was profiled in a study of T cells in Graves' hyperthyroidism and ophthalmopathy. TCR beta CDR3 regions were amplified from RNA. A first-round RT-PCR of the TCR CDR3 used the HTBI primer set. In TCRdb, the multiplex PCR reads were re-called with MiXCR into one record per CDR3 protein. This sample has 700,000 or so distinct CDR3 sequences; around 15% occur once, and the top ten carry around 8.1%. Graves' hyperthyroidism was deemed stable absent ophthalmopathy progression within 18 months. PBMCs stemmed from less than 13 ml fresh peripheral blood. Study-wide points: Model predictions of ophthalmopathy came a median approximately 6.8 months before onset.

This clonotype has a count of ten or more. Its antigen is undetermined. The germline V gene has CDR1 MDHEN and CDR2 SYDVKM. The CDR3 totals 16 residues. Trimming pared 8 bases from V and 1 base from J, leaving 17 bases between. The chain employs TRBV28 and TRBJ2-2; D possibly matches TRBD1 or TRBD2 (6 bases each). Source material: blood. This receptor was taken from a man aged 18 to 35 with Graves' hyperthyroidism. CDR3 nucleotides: TGTGCCAGCCTCCCGGAGGGGGGCGGGAACACCGGGGAGCTGTTTTTT. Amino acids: CASLPEGGGNTGELFF.